This entry lists 17 T cell receptor beta chains sequenced from one sample in a study of T cell repertoires in cytomegalovirus infection. Each CDR3 protein is one row after TCRdb ran MiXCR on the reads. The sample lists some 320,000 distinct CDR3 sequences, almost 30% occurring once. Their antigen targets remain unknown. The sample in question was cultured PBMCs, obtained from culture after CMV antigen stimulation. These receptors were obtained from a human donor in good health (CMV status not recorded). Some clones in this sample may be carry-over from other donors' samples.

This clonotype was picked up a small number of times. This sequence joins TRBV2 and TRBJ2-1; 8 nucleotides line up with TRBD2. The CDR3 is 15 amino acids. In germline, CDR1 is SNHLY, CDR2 FYNNEI. V was pared by 4 bases and J by 7 bases, with 9 bases of the junction left unmatched. Here the CDR3 reads CASSVLAGGGNEQFF. CDR3 nucleotide sequence: TGTGCCAGCAGTGTCCTGGCGGGAGGAGGTAATGAGCAGTTCTTC.

This chain uses TRBV7-9 with TRBJ2-3; D possibly corresponds to TRBD1 (5 bases). CDR1 is SEHNR and CDR2 is FQNEAQ in the germline V gene (reference sequence). The CDR3 consists of 17 residues. V was shortened by 3 bases and J by 7 bases, with 23 bases between the two germline ends. The CDR3 sequence: CASSFAVGWGPTNTQYF. CDR3 bases: TGTGCCAGCAGCTTTGCGGTCGGGTGGGGCCCGACGAATACGCAGTATTTT. Looking up the rest from reference TRBV7-9 and TRBJ2-3 gives the full variable domain: DTGVSQNPRHKITKRGQNVTFRCDPISEHNRLYWYRQTLGQGPEFLTYFQNEAQLEKSRLLSDRFSAERPKGSFSTLEIQRTEQGDSAMYLCASSFAVGWGPTNTQYFGPGTRLTVL.

This clonotype was recorded a few times. J is TRBJ2-5 and V is TRBV29-1; maybe TRBD1 (6 bases). This CDR3 has 13 residues. CDR1 and CDR2 (germline): SQVTM, ANQGSEA. V lost 6 bases to trimming and J lost 1 base, with 12 bases between them. CDR3 in amino acids: CSVALDSQETQYF. The CDR3 DNA follows: TGCAGCGTGGCCCTGGACAGCCAAGAGACCCAGTACTTC.

This sequence joins TRBV7-9 and TRBJ1-3; D uncertain. Germline loops: CDR1 SEHNR, CDR2 FQNEAQ (reference sequence). The CDR3 runs 15 residues. Trimming pared 4 bases from V and 0 bases from J, leaving 10 bases between. The CDR3 nucleotides read TGTGCCAGCAGCTCGACGGAGCTCTCTGGAAACACCATATATTTT. Protein: CASSSTELSGNTIYF.

This clonotype was observed at least ten times. This chain connects TRBV7-2 to TRBJ2-5; TRBD2 matches 9 bases. Germline trimming cut 1 base from V and 4 bases from J; bases unmatched to any gene: 4. The germline CDR1 and CDR2 sequences are SGHTA and FQGNSA. This CDR3 has 15 residues. The CDR3 DNA reads as TGTGCCAGCAGCTTAGGAGCGGGAGGAGGAGAGACCCAGTACTTC. It yields the protein CASSLGAGGGETQYF. Based on the CDR3 plus reference TRBV7-2 and TRBJ2-5, the full variable domain is GAGVSQSPSNKVTEKGKDVELRCDPISGHTALYWYRQSLGQGLEFLIYFQGNSAPDKSGLPSDRFSAERTGGSVSTLTIQRTQQEDSAVYLCASSLGAGGGETQYFGPGTRLLVL.

This clonotype was observed a handful of times. The V gene is TRBV7-2, the J gene TRBJ2-1, with D hard to call. The CDR3 totals 18 residues. V was cut by 0 bases and J by 4 bases, with 19 bases left in between. The germline V gene encodes CDR1 SGHTA and CDR2 FQGNSA. As DNA, the CDR3 is TGTGCCAGCAGCTTAGCGGACCGGCTCCGAATTAGTTACAATGAGCAGTTCTTC. It yields the protein CASSLADRLRISYNEQFF.

This clonotype was detected many times. The chain uses TRBV7-3 and TRBJ2-1; 15 bases fit TRBD2. The germline V gene has CDR1 SGHTA and CDR2 FQGTGA. V lost 5 bases to trimming and J lost 3 bases; unmatched junction nucleotides: 8. The CDR3 is 18 amino acids. Here the CDR3 DNA reads TGTGCCAGCAGCCCAGGACTAGCGGGAGGGGAAGGCTACAATGAGCAGTTCTTC. Translating it yields CASSPGLAGGEGYNEQFF.

This clonotype was recorded at least ten times. In nucleotides, the CDR3 is TGTGCCAGCAGCTTAGAACAGCTCTACGAGCAGTACTTC. As protein: CASSLEQLYEQYF. The chain carries TRBV7-2 and TRBJ2-7; D ambiguous. V was trimmed by 1 base and J by 3 bases, leaving 7 bases between them. The CDR3 sequence is 13 residues long. Germline assignment: CDR1 SGHTA and CDR2 FQGNSA.

This clonotype was observed a few times. This chain uses TRBV7-9 with TRBJ2-2, with D perhaps TRBD1 or TRBD2 (5 bases each). Germline CDR1 and CDR2: SEHNR and FQNEAQ (reference sequence). Trimming removed 2 bases at V and 0 bases at J, with 13 bases between. CDR3 size: 17 residues. CDR3 sequence reads: CASSLMRGLSNTGELFF. In DNA form, the CDR3 reads TGTGCCAGCAGCTTAATGAGGGGCCTTTCGAACACCGGGGAGCTGTTTTTT.

This clonotype was counted only a few times. V and J are TRBV28 and TRBJ1-3; 9 nucleotides agree with TRBD1. Germline assignment: CDR1 MDHEN and CDR2 SYDVKM. The trim removed 3 bases at V and 3 bases at J, leaving 6 bases unmatched. The CDR3 runs 16 residues. In nucleotides, the CDR3 is TGTGCCAGCAGTTTGGGGGGACAGGGAGGTGGAAACACCATATATTTT. Its protein is CASSLGGQGGGNTIYF.

This clonotype was found a few times. This chain links TRBV2 with TRBJ2-1; D not certain. The CDR3 has 14 amino acids. The germline CDR1 and CDR2 sequences are SNHLY and FYNNEI. V shed 5 bases and J shed 4 bases, with 12 bases lying between them. CDR3 in amino acids: CASSLSDGYNEQFF. CDR3 sequence (DNA): TGTGCCAGCAGTCTCTCAGACGGATACAATGAGCAGTTCTTC.

Details on this clonotype: At one boundary the junction diverges from the germline segment, which might be a read error. This chain connects TRBV10-2 to TRBJ1-5; TRBD1 matches at 9 bases. CDR1 and CDR2 from the germline V gene are WSHSY and SAAADI. This CDR3 contains 13 residues. In DNA, the CDR3 is TGCGCCAGGGACAGGGGAGGGGATCAGCCCCGGCATTTT. The encoded protein is CARDRGGDQPRHF.

The V gene is TRBV11-2, the J gene TRBJ2-3, with TRBD2 matching over 8 bases. V was clipped by 4 bases and J by 2 bases; unmatched bases: 8. The CDR3 consists of 16 residues. Germline V gives CDR1 SGHAT, CDR2 FQNNGV. For the CDR3, the DNA is TGTGCCAGCAGCTCGTGGCGGGGGGCTGACACAGATACGCAGTATTTT. It specifies CASSSWRGADTDTQYF. The entire variable domain, with the rest obtained from reference TRBV11-2 and TRBJ2-3, is as follows: EAGVAQSPRYKIIEKRQSVAFWCNPISGHATLYWYQQILGQGPKLLIQFQNNGVVDDSQLPKDRFSAERLKGVDSTLKIQPAKLEDSAVYLCASSSWRGADTDTQYFGPGTRLTVL.

This clonotype was seen at least ten times. The CDR3 spells CASRNGLAGVGELFF. DNA for the CDR3: TGTGCCAGTAGAAATGGACTAGCGGGAGTCGGGGAGCTGTTTTTT. This sequence joins TRBV19 and TRBJ2-2; 13 bases map to TRBD2. This CDR3 contains 15 residues. The germline gives CDR1 LNHDA, CDR2 SQIVND (reference sequence). V lost 6 bases, J lost 7 bases, and 5 bases stayed unmatched.

The table lists this clonotype with many counts. The V and J genes are TRBV7-6 and TRBJ1-5; D is unclear. Trimming removed 1 base from V and 3 bases from J, with 10 bases in between. The CDR3 runs to 15 residues. Looked up from germline, CDR1 is SGHVS and CDR2 is FNYEAQ. CDR3 DNA: TGTGCCAGCAGCTTAGAACCCGGGTTCAATCAGCCCCAGCATTTT. Protein: CASSLEPGFNQPQHF. The variable domain in full, completed from reference TRBV7-6 and TRBJ1-5, reads GAGVSQSPRYKVTKRGQDVALRCDPISGHVSLYWYRQALGQGPEFLTYFNYEAQQDKSGLPNDRFSAERPEGSISTLTIQRTEQRDSAMYRCASSLEPGFNQPQHFGDGTRLSIL.

In this sample, this clonotype turned up a few times. The J gene is TRBJ2-7, the V gene TRBV18; D is undetermined. This CDR3 has 13 amino acids. Germline V gives CDR1 KGHSH, CDR2 LQKENI. V lost 3 bases to trimming and J lost 2 bases, with 8 bases between them. CDR3 amino acids: CASSPLETYEQYF. CDR3 DNA sequence: TGTGCCAGCTCACCGCTGGAAACCTACGAGCAGTACTTC.

This clonotype was detected many times. The rearrangement uses TRBV7-6 and TRBJ2-3; 7 nucleotides agree with TRBD2. In germline, CDR1 is SGHVS, CDR2 FNYEAQ. J gave up 2 bases and V 6 bases, and 8 bases lay outside the gene matches. The CDR3 spans 15 residues. The CDR3: CASSFERGPTDTQYF. For the CDR3, the DNA is TGTGCCAGCAGTTTCGAGCGGGGCCCCACAGATACGCAGTATTTT.